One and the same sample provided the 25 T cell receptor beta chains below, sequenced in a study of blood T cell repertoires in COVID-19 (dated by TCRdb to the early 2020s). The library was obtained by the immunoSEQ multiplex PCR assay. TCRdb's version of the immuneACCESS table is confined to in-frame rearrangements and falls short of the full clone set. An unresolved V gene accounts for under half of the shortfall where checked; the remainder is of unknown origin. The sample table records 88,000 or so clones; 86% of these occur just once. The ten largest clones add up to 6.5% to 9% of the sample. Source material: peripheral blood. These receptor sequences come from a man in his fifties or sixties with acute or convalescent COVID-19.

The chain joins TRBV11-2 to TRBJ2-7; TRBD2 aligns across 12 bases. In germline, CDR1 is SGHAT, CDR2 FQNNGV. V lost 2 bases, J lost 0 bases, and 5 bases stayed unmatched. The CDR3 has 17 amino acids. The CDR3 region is CASSLKATSGSSYEQYF. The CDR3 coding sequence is TGTGCCAGCAGCTTAAAGGCGACTAGCGGGAGCTCCTACGAGCAGTACTTC.

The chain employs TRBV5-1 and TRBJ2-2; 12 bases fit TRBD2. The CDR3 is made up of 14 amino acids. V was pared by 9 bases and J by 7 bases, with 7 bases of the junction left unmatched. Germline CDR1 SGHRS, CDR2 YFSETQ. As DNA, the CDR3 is TGCGCCACTAGGACTAGCGGGATCAACGGGGAGCTGTTTTTT. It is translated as CATRTSGINGELFF.

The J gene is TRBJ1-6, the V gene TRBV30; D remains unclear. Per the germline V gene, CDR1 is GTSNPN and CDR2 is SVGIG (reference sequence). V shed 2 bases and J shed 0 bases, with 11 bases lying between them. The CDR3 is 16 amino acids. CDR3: CAWSPGGSSYNSPLHF. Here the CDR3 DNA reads TGTGCCTGGAGTCCCGGCGGCAGCTCCTATAATTCACCCCTCCACTTT.

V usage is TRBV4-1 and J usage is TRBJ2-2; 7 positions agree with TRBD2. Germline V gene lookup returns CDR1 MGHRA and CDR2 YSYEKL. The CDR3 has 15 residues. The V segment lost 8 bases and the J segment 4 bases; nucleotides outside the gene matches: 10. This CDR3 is CASAWGGSGTGELFF. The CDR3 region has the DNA TGCGCCAGCGCCTGGGGAGGGTCGGGCACCGGGGAGCTGTTTTTT.

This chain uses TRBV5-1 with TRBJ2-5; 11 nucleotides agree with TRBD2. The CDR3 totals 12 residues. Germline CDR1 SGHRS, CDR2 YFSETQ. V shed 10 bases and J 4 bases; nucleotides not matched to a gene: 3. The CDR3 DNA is TGCGCCCCAGGACTAGCGGGAGAGACCCAGTACTTC. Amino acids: CAPGLAGETQYF.

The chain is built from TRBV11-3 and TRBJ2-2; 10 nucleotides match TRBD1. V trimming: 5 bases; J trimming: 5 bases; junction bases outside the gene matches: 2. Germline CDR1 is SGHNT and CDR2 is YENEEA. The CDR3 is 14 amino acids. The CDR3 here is CASSRDRGTGELFF. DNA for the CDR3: TGTGCCAGCAGCCGGGACAGGGGAACCGGGGAGCTGTTTTTT.

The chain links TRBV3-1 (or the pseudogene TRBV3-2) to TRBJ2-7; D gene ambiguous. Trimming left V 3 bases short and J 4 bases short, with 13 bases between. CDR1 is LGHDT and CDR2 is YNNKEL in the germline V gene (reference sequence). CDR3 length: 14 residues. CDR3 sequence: CASSQGVTRYEQYF. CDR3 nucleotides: TGTGCCAGCAGCCAGGGCGTAACCAGGTACGAGCAGTACTTC.

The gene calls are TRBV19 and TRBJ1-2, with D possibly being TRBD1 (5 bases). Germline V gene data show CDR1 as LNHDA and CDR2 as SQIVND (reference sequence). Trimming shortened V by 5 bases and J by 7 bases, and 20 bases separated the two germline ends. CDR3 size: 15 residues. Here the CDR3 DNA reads TGTGCCAGTAGTCCACCCCAAGGGGCTTGGGGTGGCTACACCTTC. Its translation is CASSPPQGAWGGYTF.

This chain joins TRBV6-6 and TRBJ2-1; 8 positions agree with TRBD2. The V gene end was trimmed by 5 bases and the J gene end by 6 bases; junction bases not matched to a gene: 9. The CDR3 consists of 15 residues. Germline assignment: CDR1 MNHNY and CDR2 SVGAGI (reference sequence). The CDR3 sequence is CASSRPVAGSNEQFF. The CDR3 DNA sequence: TGTGCCAGCAGTCGACCCGTAGCGGGAAGCAATGAGCAGTTCTTC.

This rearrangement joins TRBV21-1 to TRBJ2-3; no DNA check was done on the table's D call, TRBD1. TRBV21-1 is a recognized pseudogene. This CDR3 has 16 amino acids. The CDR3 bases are TGTGCCAGCACCGGGACAGGGGAAGGAGGCACAGATACGCAGTATTTT. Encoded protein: CASTGTGEGGTDTQYF.

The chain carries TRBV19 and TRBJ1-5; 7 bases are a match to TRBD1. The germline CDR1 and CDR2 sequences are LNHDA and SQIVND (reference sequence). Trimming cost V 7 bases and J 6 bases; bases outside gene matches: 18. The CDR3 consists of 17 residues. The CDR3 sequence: CASTPWDSPTGGQPQHF. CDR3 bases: TGTGCCAGTACTCCTTGGGACAGCCCCACCGGCGGTCAGCCCCAGCATTTT.

The CDR3 is CASSLVRGVAEAFF. CDR3 bases: TGTGCCAGCAGCTTAGTGCGGGGGGTCGCTGAAGCTTTCTTT. J is TRBJ1-1 and V is TRBV7-6; D is perhaps TRBD1 (5 bases). The CDR3 loop spans 14 amino acids. In germline, CDR1 is SGHVS, CDR2 FNYEAQ. The V end lost 1 base, the J end lost 6 bases, and 12 bases lay between the germline ends.

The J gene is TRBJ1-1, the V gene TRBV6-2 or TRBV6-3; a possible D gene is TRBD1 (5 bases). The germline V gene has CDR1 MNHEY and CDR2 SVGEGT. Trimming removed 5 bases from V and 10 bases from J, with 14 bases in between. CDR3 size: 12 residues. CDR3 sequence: CASSPQGFAAFF. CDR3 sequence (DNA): TGTGCCAGCAGTCCCCAGGGATTTGCAGCTTTCTTT.

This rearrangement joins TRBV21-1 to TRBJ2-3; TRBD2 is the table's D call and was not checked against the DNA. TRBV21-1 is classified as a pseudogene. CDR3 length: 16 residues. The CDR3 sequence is CASSPGLAALIGTQYF. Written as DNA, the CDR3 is TGTGCCAGCAGCCCGGGACTAGCGGCACTAATTGGTACGCAGTATTTT.

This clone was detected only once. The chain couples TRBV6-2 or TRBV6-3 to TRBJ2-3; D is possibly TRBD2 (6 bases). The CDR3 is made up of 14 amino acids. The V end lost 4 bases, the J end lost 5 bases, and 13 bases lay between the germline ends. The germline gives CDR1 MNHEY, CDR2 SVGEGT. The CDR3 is CASSLIAERDTQYF. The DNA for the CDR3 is TGTGCCAGCAGTTTGATAGCGGAACGAGATACGCAGTATTTT.

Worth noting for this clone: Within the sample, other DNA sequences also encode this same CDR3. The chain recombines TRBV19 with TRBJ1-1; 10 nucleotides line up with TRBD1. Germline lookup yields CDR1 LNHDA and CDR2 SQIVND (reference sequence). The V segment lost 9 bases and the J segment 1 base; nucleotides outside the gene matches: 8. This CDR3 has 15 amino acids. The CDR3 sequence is CASSRDRGSNTEAFF. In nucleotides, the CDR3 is TGTGCCAGCTCCCGGGACAGGGGATCGAACACTGAAGCTTTCTTT.

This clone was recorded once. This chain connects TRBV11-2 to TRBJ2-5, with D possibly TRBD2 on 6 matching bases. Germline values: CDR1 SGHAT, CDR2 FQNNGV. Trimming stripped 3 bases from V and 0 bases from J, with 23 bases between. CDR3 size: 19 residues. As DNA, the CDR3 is TGTGCCAGCAGCTTCTCCCTGCGAGGAGGGCGGGGAAACCAAGAGACCCAGTACTTC. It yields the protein CASSFSLRGGRGNQETQYF.

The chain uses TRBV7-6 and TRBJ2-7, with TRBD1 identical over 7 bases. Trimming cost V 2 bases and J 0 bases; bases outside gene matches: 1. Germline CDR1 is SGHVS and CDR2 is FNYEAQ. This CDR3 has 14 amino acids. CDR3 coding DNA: TGTGCCAGCAGCTTACGGGACAGCTCCTACGAGCAGTACTTC. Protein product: CASSLRDSSYEQYF.

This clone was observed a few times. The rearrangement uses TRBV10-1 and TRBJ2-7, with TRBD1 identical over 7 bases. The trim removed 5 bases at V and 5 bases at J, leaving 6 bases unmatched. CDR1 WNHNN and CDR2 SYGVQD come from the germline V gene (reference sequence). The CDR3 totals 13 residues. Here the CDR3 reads CASSRRGTHEQYF. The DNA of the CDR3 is TGCGCCAGCAGTCGCAGGGGGACGCACGAGCAGTACTTC.

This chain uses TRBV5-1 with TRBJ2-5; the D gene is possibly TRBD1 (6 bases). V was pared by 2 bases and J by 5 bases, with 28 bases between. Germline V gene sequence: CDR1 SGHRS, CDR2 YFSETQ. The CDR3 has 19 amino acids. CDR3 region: CASSFSLSDSYPRWETQYF. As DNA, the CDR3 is TGCGCCAGCAGCTTTTCCCTCTCGGACAGCTACCCAAGGTGGGAGACCCAGTACTTC.

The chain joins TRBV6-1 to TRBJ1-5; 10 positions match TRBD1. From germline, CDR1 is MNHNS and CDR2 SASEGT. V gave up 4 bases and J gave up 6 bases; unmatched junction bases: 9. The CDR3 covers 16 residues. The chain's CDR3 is CASSVRWDRGGQPQHF. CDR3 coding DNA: TGTGCCAGCAGTGTGAGATGGGACAGGGGAGGTCAGCCCCAGCATTTT.

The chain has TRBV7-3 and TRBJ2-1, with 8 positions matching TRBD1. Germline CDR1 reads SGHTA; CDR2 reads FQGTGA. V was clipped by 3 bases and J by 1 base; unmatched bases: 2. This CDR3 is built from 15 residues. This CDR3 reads CASSFTGGSYNEQFF. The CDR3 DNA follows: TGTGCCAGCAGCTTTACAGGGGGTTCCTACAATGAGCAGTTCTTC. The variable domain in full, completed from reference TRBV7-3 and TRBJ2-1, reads GAGVSQTPSNKVTEKGKYVELRCDPISGHTALYWYRQSLGQGPEFLIYFQGTGAADDSGLPNDRFFAVRPEGSVSTLKIQRTERGDSAVYLCASSFTGGSYNEQFFGPGTRLTVL.

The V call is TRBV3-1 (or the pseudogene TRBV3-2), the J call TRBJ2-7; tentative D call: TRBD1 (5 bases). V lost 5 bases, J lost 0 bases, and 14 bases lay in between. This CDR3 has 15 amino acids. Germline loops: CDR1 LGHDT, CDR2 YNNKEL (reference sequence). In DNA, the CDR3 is TGTGCCAGCAGCGCCAACCCAGGGTACTCCTACGAGCAGTACTTC. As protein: CASSANPGYSYEQYF.

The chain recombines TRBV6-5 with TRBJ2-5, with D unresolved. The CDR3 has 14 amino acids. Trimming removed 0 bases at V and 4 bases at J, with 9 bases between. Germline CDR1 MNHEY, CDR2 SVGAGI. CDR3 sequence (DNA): TGTGCCAGCAGTTACTCGTATCGGGTAGAGACCCAGTACTTC. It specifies CASSYSYRVETQYF.

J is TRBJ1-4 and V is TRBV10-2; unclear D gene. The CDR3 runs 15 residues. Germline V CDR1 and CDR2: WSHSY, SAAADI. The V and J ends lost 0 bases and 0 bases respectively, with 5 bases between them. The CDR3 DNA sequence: TGCGCCAGCAGTGAGTCCGGTGCAACTAATGAAAAACTGTTTTTT. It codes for CASSESGATNEKLFF.